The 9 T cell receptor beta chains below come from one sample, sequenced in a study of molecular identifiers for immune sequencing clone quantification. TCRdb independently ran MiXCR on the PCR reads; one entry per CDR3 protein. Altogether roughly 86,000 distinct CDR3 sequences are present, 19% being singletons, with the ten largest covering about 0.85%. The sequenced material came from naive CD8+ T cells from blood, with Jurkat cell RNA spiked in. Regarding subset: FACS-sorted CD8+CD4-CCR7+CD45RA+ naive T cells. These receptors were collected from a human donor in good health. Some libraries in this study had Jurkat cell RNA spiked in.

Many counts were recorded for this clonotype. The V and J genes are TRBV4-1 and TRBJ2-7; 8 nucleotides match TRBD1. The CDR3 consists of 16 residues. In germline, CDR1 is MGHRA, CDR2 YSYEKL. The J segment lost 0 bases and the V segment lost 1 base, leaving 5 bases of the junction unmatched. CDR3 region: CASSQGFGTGSYEQYF. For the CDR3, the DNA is TGCGCCAGCAGCCAAGGTTTCGGGACAGGCTCCTACGAGCAGTACTTC.

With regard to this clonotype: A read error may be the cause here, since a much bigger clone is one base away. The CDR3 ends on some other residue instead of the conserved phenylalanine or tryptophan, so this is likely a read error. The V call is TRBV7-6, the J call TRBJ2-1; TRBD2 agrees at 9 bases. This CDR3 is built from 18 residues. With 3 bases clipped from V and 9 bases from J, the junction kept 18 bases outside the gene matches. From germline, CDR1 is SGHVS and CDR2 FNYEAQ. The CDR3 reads CASSLAPSAGGGVAEQFS. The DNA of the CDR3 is TGTGCCAGCAGCTTGGCCCCCTCGGCGGGAGGGGGGGTTGCTGAGCAGTTCTCC.

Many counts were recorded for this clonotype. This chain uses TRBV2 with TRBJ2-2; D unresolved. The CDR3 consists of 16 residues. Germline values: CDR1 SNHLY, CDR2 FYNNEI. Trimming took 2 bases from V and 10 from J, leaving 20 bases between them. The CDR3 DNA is TGTGCCAGCAGTGAAACGGGCCGGCACCTACGCCTGGAGCTGTTTTTT. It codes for CASSETGRHLRLELFF.

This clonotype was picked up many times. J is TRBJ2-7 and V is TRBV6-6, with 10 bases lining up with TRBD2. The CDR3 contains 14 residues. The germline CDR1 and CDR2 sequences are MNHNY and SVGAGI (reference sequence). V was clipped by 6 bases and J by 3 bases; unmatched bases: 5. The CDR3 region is CASRGTSAIYEQYF. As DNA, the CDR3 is TGTGCCAGCAGGGGGACTAGCGCGATCTACGAGCAGTACTTC.

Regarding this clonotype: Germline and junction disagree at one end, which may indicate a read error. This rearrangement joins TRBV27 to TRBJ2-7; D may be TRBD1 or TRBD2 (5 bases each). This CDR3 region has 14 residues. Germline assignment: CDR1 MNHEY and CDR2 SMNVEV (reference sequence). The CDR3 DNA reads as TGTGCCTGCAGTTTGGCAGGGAGAACCTACGAGCAGTACTTC. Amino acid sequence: CACSLAGRTYEQYF.

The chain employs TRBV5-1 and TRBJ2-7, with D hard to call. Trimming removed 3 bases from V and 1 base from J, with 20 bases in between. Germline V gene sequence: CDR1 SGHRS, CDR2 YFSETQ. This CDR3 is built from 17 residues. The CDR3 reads CASSYFPGTETSYEQYF. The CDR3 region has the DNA TGCGCCAGCAGCTATTTCCCGGGTACTGAAACTTCCTACGAGCAGTACTTC.

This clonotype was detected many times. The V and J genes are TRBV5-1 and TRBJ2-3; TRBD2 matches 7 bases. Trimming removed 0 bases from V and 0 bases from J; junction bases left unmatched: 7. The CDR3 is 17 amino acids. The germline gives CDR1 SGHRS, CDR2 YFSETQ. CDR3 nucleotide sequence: TGCGCCAGCAGCTTGGATTCGGCGGGAGCAAGCACAGATACGCAGTATTTT. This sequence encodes CASSLDSAGASTDTQYF.

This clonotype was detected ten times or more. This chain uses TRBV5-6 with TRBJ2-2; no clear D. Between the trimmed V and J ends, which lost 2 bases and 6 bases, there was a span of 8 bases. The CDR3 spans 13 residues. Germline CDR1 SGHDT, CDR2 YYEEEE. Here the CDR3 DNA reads TGTGCCAGCAGCTTAGATCTTTCCGGGGAGCTGTTTTTT. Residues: CASSLDLSGELFF.

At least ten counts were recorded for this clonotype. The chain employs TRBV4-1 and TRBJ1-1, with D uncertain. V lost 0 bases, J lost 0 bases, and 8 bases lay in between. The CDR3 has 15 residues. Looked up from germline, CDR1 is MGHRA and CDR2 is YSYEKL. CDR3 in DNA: TGCGCCAGCAGCCAAGATATAGGGATGAACACTGAAGCTTTCTTT. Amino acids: CASSQDIGMNTEAFF.